Listed below are T cell receptor beta chains from one sample, sequenced in a study of shared clonotypes between healthy human individuals. Clones were read by immunoSEQ multiplex PCR, and TCRdb kept only the in-frame ones, dropping some. The sample lists over a million clones; around 75% were seen once. The specimen was memory CD4+ T cells sorted from blood. These receptors were collected from a man between 18 and 29 years old in good health. Both conserved end residues are part of each CDR3. Fields, in order: V gene, D gene, clone size, J gene, CDR3 protein, CDR3 DNA. The D gene is left open where the match is weak. For some rows the clone size is stated as once, few or many, or as a class when expanded; others skip it.

TRBV27	NA	NA	TRBJ2-7	CASRGQGGTSEQYF	TGTGCCAGCAGGGGGCAGGGGGGTACGTCCGAGCAGTACTTC
TRBV5-1	NA	NA	TRBJ2-2	CASSLTGSSTGELFF	TGCGCCAGCAGCTTGACGGGGAGTAGCACCGGGGAGCTGTTTTTT
TRBV25-1	NA	few	TRBJ1-5	CASSERGGNQPQHF	TGTGCCAGCAGTGAACGGGGGGGCAATCAGCCCCAGCATTTT
TRBV7-9	NA	NA	TRBJ2-7	CASSLDVTRQYF	TGTGCCAGCAGCTTAGACGTGACCCGGCAGTACTTC
TRBV4-3	TRBD1	NA	TRBJ1-1	CASSHRGRNTEAFF	TGCGCCAGCAGCCACAGGGGGAGGAACACTGAAGCTTTCTTT
TRBV21-1	NA	few	TRBJ2-2	CASSSKDRVRELFF	TGTGCCAGCAGCAGCAAGGACAGGGTTCGGGAGCTGTTTTTT
TRBV6-1	NA	NA	TRBJ2-4	CASSEWGAPLNIQYF	TGTGCCAGCAGTGAATGGGGAGCCCCTCTAAACATTCAGTACTTC
TRBV25-1	TRBD2	NA	TRBJ2-1	CASSPRLAASYNEQFF	TGTGCCAGCAGTCCGCGACTAGCGGCCTCCTACAATGAGCAGTTCTTC
TRBV4-3	TRBD1	NA	TRBJ2-5	CASSQGGQGAILETQYF	TGCGCCAGCAGCCAAGGTGGGCAGGGGGCCATCCTTGAGACCCAGTACTTC
TRBV27	NA	NA	TRBJ1-5	CASSSEVGRGSNQPQHF	TGTGCCAGCAGTAGTGAGGTGGGGAGGGGAAGCAATCAGCCCCAGCATTTT
TRBV2	NA	NA	TRBJ2-6	CASSYSSGANVLTF	TGTGCCAGCAGTTACAGCTCTGGGGCCAACGTCCTGACTTTC
TRBV6-6	NA	NA	TRBJ1-5	CASSTQGQPQHF	TGTGCCAGCAGTACGCAAGGGCAGCCCCAGCATTTT
TRBV7-2	TRBD1	NA	TRBJ1-1	CASSLVSTGPTEAFF	TGTGCCAGCAGCTTAGTATCGACAGGGCCCACTGAAGCTTTCTTT
TRBV2	TRBD2	NA	TRBJ2-5	CASSEATTSGKETQYF	TGTGCCAGCAGTGAAGCTACGACTAGCGGGAAGGAGACCCAGTACTTC
TRBV29-1	NA	NA	TRBJ1-2	CSSQLASYGYTF	TGCAGCTCCCAGCTAGCTTCCTATGGCTACACCTTC
TRBV30	NA	NA	TRBJ2-7	CAWTSNAYEQYF	TGTGCCTGGACTAGCAACGCCTACGAGCAGTACTTC
TRBV28	TRBD1	NA	TRBJ1-6	CAINRGSRSPLHF	TGTGCCATCAACAGGGGTTCACGTTCACCCCTCCACTTT
TRBV5-1	TRBD2	NA	TRBJ2-5	CASSLALAGGSQETQYF	TGCGCCAGCAGCTTGGCACTGGCGGGGGGTTCTCAAGAGACCCAGTACTTC
TRBV5-1	TRBD2	NA	TRBJ2-7	CASSLGLAGGHEQYF	TGCGCCAGCAGCTTGGGACTAGCGGGAGGGCACGAGCAGTACTTC
TRBV20-1	NA	NA	TRBJ2-5	CSARKETQYF	TGCAGTGCTAGAAAGGAGACCCAGTACTTC
TRBV10-3	NA	NA	TRBJ2-5	CAISESGGETQYF	TGTGCCATCAGTGAGTCAGGGGGGGAGACCCAGTACTTC
TRBV7-9	NA	NA	TRBJ1-3	CASSLDNRVGNTIYF	TGTGCCAGCAGCTTAGATAACAGGGTTGGAAACACCATATATTTT
TRBV5-4	NA	NA	TRBJ2-1	CASSLGGVGSEQFF	TGTGCCAGCAGCTTGGGCGGTGTGGGAAGTGAGCAGTTCTTC
TRBV7-2	TRBD2	NA	TRBJ2-1	CASSYPKGPTSGRRDEQFF	TGTGCCAGCAGCTACCCGAAAGGACCGACTAGCGGCAGACGGGATGAGCAGTTCTTC
TRBV2	NA	once	TRBJ2-1	CASARSVPGVLGVQFF	TGTGCCAGCGCTCGTTCGGTCCCCGGCGTATTGGGCGTGCAGTTCTTC
TRBV9	NA	NA	TRBJ1-2	CASTRSGVEGGYTF	TGTGCCAGCACCCGGTCCGGGGTGGAGGGTGGCTACACCTTC